This TCR beta chain comes out of a study of shared clonotypes between healthy human individuals. The study, taken as a whole, reports: Despite large depth, sorted-subset datasets appeared incompletely sequenced.

Naive CD8 cells lacked CD45RO, underwent positive selection for CCR7 and left out terminally differentiated effector memory CD45RA+ cells. Concerning this clone: The antigen remains unidentified. The identical CDR3 is also encoded by other nucleotide sequences in the sample.

The V end lost 1 base, the J end lost 1 base, and 5 bases lay between the germline ends. This CDR3 region has 13 residues. Germline V gives CDR1 LGHNA, CDR2 YNFKEQ. The sorted-subset replicate PCRs were given 150 to 200 ng DNA, which is about 29,000 T cell genomes. Only in-frame clones appear in the TCRdb table, and some are missing; sequencing was by immunoSEQ multiplex PCR. Of around 1,900,000 clones listed, 93% are singletons. The chain has TRBV4-2 and TRBJ2-7; D call uncertain. The source is a man younger than 30 in good health. Some clones in this sample may be carry-over from other donors' samples. Sequenced material: naive CD8+ T cells from PBMCs. In DNA form, the CDR3 reads TGTGCCAGCAGCCAAGGGGTTTCCTACGAGCAGTACTTC. Translation gives CASSQGVSYEQYF.